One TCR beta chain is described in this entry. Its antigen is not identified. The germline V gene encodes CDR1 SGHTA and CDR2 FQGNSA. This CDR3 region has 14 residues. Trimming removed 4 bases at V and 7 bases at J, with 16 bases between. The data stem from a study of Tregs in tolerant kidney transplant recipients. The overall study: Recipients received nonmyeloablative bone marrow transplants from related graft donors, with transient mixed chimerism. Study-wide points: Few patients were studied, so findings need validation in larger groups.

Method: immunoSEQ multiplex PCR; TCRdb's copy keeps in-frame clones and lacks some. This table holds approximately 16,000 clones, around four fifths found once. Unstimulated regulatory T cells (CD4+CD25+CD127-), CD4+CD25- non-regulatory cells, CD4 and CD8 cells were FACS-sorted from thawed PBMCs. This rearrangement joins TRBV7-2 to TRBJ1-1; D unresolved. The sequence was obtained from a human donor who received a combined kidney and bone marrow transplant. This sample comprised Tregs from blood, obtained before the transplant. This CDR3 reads CASSSQWGVSEAFF. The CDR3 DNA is TGTGCCAGCAGCTCACAATGGGGAGTCAGTGAAGCTTTCTTT. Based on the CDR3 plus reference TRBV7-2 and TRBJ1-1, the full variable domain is GAGVSQSPSNKVTEKGKDVELRCDPISGHTALYWYRQSLGQGLEFLIYFQGNSAPDKSGLPSDRFSAERTGGSVSTLTIQRTQQEDSAVYLCASSSQWGVSEAFFGQGTRLTVV.